The 7 T cell receptor beta chains below all came from one sample that was sequenced in a study of molecular identifiers for immune sequencing clone quantification. Each CDR3 protein is one row after TCRdb ran MiXCR on the PCR reads. The sample records approximately 590,000 distinct CDR3 sequences, approximately 24% being singletons. Input material: naive CD8+ T cells from blood, with Jurkat cell RNA spiked in. Documented subset: FACS-sorted CD8+CD4-CCR7+CD45RA+ naive T cells. The receptors here all came from a human donor in good health. Some libraries in this study had Jurkat cell RNA spiked in.

In regard to this clonotype: Being one base from a much bigger clone, this may be a read error. The missing conserved phenylalanine or tryptophan at the end of this CDR3 makes a read error likely. V is TRBV27 and J is TRBJ1-4; no clear D gene. This CDR3 contains 13 residues. Between the trimmed V and J ends, which lost 5 bases and 0 bases, there was a span of 4 bases. In germline, CDR1 is MNHEY, CDR2 SMNVEV (reference sequence). As DNA, the CDR3 is TGTGCCAGCAGTGATGCAACTAATGAAAAACTGTTTCTT. It codes for CASSDATNEKLFL.

With regard to this clonotype: A much larger clone sits a single nucleotide away, making a read error possible. This chain uses TRBV10-3 with TRBJ2-3; perhaps TRBD2 as D (5 bases). This CDR3 comprises 14 residues. Germline V CDR1 and CDR2: ENHRY, SYGVKD. The CDR3 here is CAISDQEEADSQYF. DNA of the CDR3: TGTGCCATCAGTGACCAGGAGGAGGCAGATTCGCAGTATTTT.

At least ten counts were recorded for this clonotype. The chain carries TRBV11-2 and TRBJ2-7; tentatively, D is TRBD1 (6 bases). V was pared by 3 bases and J by 7 bases, with 16 bases between. The CDR3 totals 14 residues. Germline V gene data show CDR1 as SGHAT and CDR2 as FQNNGV. CDR3 residues: CASSFHTGSGEQYF. The DNA for the CDR3 is TGTGCCAGCAGCTTCCACACAGGGTCCGGGGAGCAGTACTTC.

To note about this clonotype: A much bigger clone sits one base away, suggesting this may be a read error. The CDR3 protein is CAWSGETYTGEPFF. The DNA of the CDR3 is TGTGCCTGGAGTGGGGAGACTTACACCGGGGAGCCGTTTTTT. The chain carries TRBV30 and TRBJ2-2, with D possibly TRBD2 on 5 matching bases. The CDR3 has 14 amino acids. Germline values: CDR1 GTSNPN, CDR2 SVGIG (reference sequence).

This clonotype was recorded at least ten times. The rearrangement uses TRBV5-1 and TRBJ2-7; 7 nucleotides match TRBD2. The germline CDR1 and CDR2 sequences are SGHRS and YFSETQ. This CDR3 has 15 residues. V was clipped by 0 bases and J by 2 bases; unmatched bases: 5. CDR3 residues: CASSLGSGQTYEQYF. The CDR3 nucleotides read TGCGCCAGCAGCTTGGGTAGCGGGCAAACCTACGAGCAGTACTTC.

This clonotype occurred a few times. This sequence joins TRBV12-3 or TRBV12-4 and TRBJ2-5; D is unresolved. The CDR3 has 14 amino acids. V dropped 6 bases and J dropped 4 bases, with 15 bases sitting between them. The DNA of the CDR3 is TGTGCCAGCAGCATCGACATTTACCGAGAGACCCAGTACTTC. Its translation: CASSIDIYRETQYF.

CDR3 nucleotides: TGTGCCAGCAGCCAGACTAGCAACGAGCAGTACTTC. Translation: CASSQTSNEQYF. This chain links TRBV5-6 with TRBJ2-7; 7 positions match TRBD2. Trimming removed 4 bases from V and 5 bases from J; junction bases left unmatched: 3. The germline CDR1 and CDR2 sequences are SGHDT and YYEEEE. CDR3 size: 12 residues.